The text below deals with one T cell receptor beta chain. Its antigen is not identified. This table comes from immunoSEQ multiplex PCR, and its TCRdb copy is limited to in-frame clones, with some not included. The repertoire holds about 23,000 clones, 80% to 90% seen once, with around 13% in the top ten. This sample is part of a study of OX40 agonist ivuxolimab in advanced cancers. Turning to the study itself: Patients achieving partial responses numbered three: one hepatocellular carcinoma case and two cutaneous melanoma cases. Whole-study findings and limits: CD4+ and CD8+ blood T cells expanded clonally by week 6 at 0.1 to 3.0 mg/kg. Determination of antigen specificity was not performed for the expanded peripheral T cells. Low normalized T-cell clonal expansion was additionally recorded for some nonresponders.

CDR1 and CDR2 (germline): MNHNY, SVGAGI (reference sequence). V lost 7 bases to trimming and J lost 3 bases, with 12 bases between them. CDR3 size: 14 residues. The input for sequencing was CD4+ or CD8+ T cells sorted from blood, taken in a trial of the OX40 agonist ivuxolimab. The chain has TRBV6-6 and TRBJ2-2, with D perhaps TRBD1 (6 bases). The TCR originated in an adult with an advanced solid tumor such as melanoma, head and neck, liver or kidney cancer. CDR3 amino acids: CASTQGSDTGELFF. CDR3 sequence (DNA): TGTGCCAGCACCCAGGGGTCGGACACCGGGGAGCTGTTTTTT.